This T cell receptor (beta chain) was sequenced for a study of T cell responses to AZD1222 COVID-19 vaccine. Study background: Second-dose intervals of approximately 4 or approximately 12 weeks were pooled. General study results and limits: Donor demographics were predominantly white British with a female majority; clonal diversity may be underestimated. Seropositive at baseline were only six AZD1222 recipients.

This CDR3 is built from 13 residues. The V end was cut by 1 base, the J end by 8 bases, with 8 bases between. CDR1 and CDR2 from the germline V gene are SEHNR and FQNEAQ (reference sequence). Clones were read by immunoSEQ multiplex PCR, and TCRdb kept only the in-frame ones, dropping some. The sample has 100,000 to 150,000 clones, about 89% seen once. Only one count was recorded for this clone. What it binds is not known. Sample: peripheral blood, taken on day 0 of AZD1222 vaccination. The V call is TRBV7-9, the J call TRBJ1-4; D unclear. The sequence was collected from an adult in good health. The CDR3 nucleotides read TGTGCCAGCAGCTTAGGAAGAGGAGAAAAACTGTTTTTT. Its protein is CASSLGRGEKLFF.